This is a list of T cell receptor beta chains from one sample in a study of T cell responses to AZD1222 COVID-19 vaccine. Sequencing used immunoSEQ multiplex PCR; TCRdb keeps in-frame clones, though not all of them. The table shows approximately 140,000 clones, with 90% to 95% occurring only once. The sample was peripheral blood, taken on day 0 of AZD1222 vaccination. Receptors were obtained from an adult in good health. CDR3s leave out the opening cysteine and the closing phenylalanine or tryptophan. The order of the fields is J gene, V gene, CDR3 protein.

J gene: TRBJ1-2
V gene: TRBV30
CDR3 protein: AWRQGAGYT

J gene: TRBJ2-7
V gene: TRBV25-1
CDR3 protein: ASSQTGHYEQY

J gene: TRBJ1-5
V gene: TRBV19
CDR3 protein: ASSLRGANRGGYSNQPQH

J gene: TRBJ2-1
V gene: TRBV7-6
CDR3 protein: ASSLDRGGTGEQF

J gene: TRBJ2-7
V gene: TRBV20-1
CDR3 protein: SASPEGYEQY

J gene: TRBJ1-6
V gene: TRBV7-2
CDR3 protein: ASSLPGGGSSPLH

J gene: TRBJ2-1
V gene: TRBV5-6
CDR3 protein: ASSRAVEQF

J gene: TRBJ2-7
V gene: TRBV5-6
CDR3 protein: ASSPPLRPAHEQY

J gene: TRBJ1-4
V gene: TRBV7-9
CDR3 protein: ASSSGQNLSKKLF

J gene: TRBJ2-7
V gene: TRBV6-2/TRBV6-3
CDR3 protein: ASSRLGQSFTYEQY

J gene: TRBJ2-7
V gene: TRBV6-2/TRBV6-3
CDR3 protein: ASSKDSTYEQY

J gene: TRBJ1-1
V gene: TRBV7-3
CDR3 protein: ASSLLPTGNTEAF

J gene: TRBJ2-1
V gene: TRBV6-2/TRBV6-3
CDR3 protein: ASSSNVADGRPYEQF

J gene: TRBJ1-2
V gene: TRBV27
CDR3 protein: ASSLSIGQGFYGYT

J gene: TRBJ1-1
V gene: TRBV5-6
CDR3 protein: ASSLGYRDEAF

J gene: TRBJ1-2
V gene: TRBV29-1
CDR3 protein: SAQTESYGYT

J gene: TRBJ2-1
V gene: TRBV13
CDR3 protein: ASKLRGAGPTSSYNEQF

J gene: TRBJ2-1
V gene: TRBV7-3
CDR3 protein: ASSPDGGDEQF

J gene: TRBJ1-2
V gene: TRBV5-5
CDR3 protein: ASSLAPNYGYT

J gene: TRBJ1-1
V gene: TRBV6-5
CDR3 protein: ASRIFGGDSEAF

J gene: TRBJ1-1
V gene: TRBV5-4
CDR3 protein: ASSYRGSWSLTTEAF

J gene: TRBJ2-3
V gene: TRBV5-1
CDR3 protein: ASSSTSGRLLEQY

J gene: TRBJ1-2
V gene: TRBV29-1
CDR3 protein: SVVRPAGGGYT

J gene: TRBJ1-1
V gene: TRBV7-9
CDR3 protein: ASNSLPMNTEAF

J gene: TRBJ1-2
V gene: TRBV4-3
CDR3 protein: ASSQDRGGAGGYT

J gene: TRBJ2-1
V gene: TRBV9
CDR3 protein: ASNRRGVDEQF

J gene: TRBJ1-2
V gene: TRBV7-9
CDR3 protein: ASSSAGTLSGYT

J gene: TRBJ1-1
V gene: TRBV7-2
CDR3 protein: ASSFAVLGNTEAF

J gene: TRBJ2-1
V gene: TRBV18
CDR3 protein: ASSLTSGGANNEQF

J gene: TRBJ1-1
V gene: TRBV30
CDR3 protein: AWSSLDSAF

J gene: TRBJ1-1
V gene: TRBV30
CDR3 protein: AWNTKPGAEAF

J gene: TRBJ1-2
V gene: TRBV9
CDR3 protein: ASSLTRQPSYGYT

J gene: TRBJ2-7
V gene: TRBV11-1
CDR3 protein: ASSLMFSATGGEQY

J gene: TRBJ1-6
V gene: TRBV3-1/TRBV3-2
CDR3 protein: ASSQTDSSPLH

J gene: TRBJ2-7
V gene: TRBV7-9
CDR3 protein: ASSLRSDYHEQY

J gene: TRBJ2-1
V gene: TRBV5-1
CDR3 protein: ASSWGLAGAGNEQF

J gene: TRBJ1-1
V gene: TRBV21-1
CDR3 protein: ASSNTGPLTEAF

J gene: TRBJ1-2
V gene: TRBV5-6
CDR3 protein: ASRQTGTRGYT

J gene: TRBJ1-5
V gene: TRBV9
CDR3 protein: ASSVDLGSNQPQH

J gene: TRBJ2-2
V gene: TRBV21-1
CDR3 protein: ARKGGNTGELF

J gene: TRBJ2-7
V gene: TRBV6-2/TRBV6-3
CDR3 protein: ASSYGGLANAEQY

J gene: TRBJ1-3
V gene: TRBV19
CDR3 protein: ASSIAGSSAVRGNTIY

J gene: TRBJ1-5
V gene: TRBV3-1/TRBV3-2
CDR3 protein: ASSQDWGSNQPQH

J gene: TRBJ1-2
V gene: TRBV7-2
CDR3 protein: ASSERGRRRGNGYT

J gene: TRBJ1-6
V gene: TRBV7-2
CDR3 protein: ASNRAPGNSPLH

J gene: TRBJ2-7
V gene: TRBV7-2
CDR3 protein: ASSLNSGFSYEQY

J gene: TRBJ1-1
V gene: TRBV10-3
CDR3 protein: AISESRGANTEAF

J gene: TRBJ1-2
V gene: TRBV4-3
CDR3 protein: ASSQADRDDGYT

J gene: TRBJ2-6
V gene: TRBV23-1
CDR3 protein: ASGSLGGWPGANVLT

J gene: TRBJ2-1
V gene: TRBV7-2
CDR3 protein: ASSWGRLDEQF

J gene: TRBJ1-4
V gene: TRBV5-1
CDR3 protein: VPRQGYEKLF

J gene: TRBJ1-1
V gene: TRBV28
CDR3 protein: ASSKALGQTNTEAF

J gene: TRBJ1-2
V gene: TRBV11-2
CDR3 protein: ASSVRGYGYT

J gene: TRBJ2-7
V gene: TRBV6-5
CDR3 protein: ASNTAGGSYEQY

J gene: TRBJ1-2
V gene: TRBV27
CDR3 protein: ASSFLDRPFGYT

J gene: TRBJ1-1
V gene: TRBV10-3
CDR3 protein: AISEETGAGTEAF

J gene: TRBJ1-5
V gene: TRBV5-1
CDR3 protein: ASSLVPDSNQPQH

J gene: TRBJ1-1
V gene: TRBV5-6
CDR3 protein: ASSFSGYGTEAF

J gene: TRBJ1-5
V gene: TRBV6-6
CDR3 protein: ASSYEGVGNQPQH